This T cell receptor (beta chain) originates from a study of blood T cell repertoires in COVID-19 (dated by TCRdb to 2018 to 2020). With regard to the full study: Collaborator samples came from the United States, Italy and Spain and covered acute and convalescent phases of COVID-19. Where available, HLA class I and class II types were obtained from metadata supplied by the sample provider rather than from assay-based typing. Sample metadata almost always included a de-identified subject ID, COVID-19 status, age in years and sex. The dataset comprised deeply sampled blood TCRbeta repertoires from subjects exposed to, actively infected with, or recovered from COVID-19. The material from the prospective study consisted of cDNA or gDNA derived from T cells, B-cell-depleted T cells, or PBMCs. The repertoires were released in a freely available public database meant as a resource for research on the immune response to SARS-CoV-2. The samples were drawn from the first 160 participants of the ongoing ImmuneRACE study and from some 1,300 subjects provided by 6 global collaborators.

V lost 4 bases and J lost 1 base; the stretch between them is 16 bases long. The germline V gene (reference sequence) yields GTSNPN for CDR1 and SVGIG for CDR2. Counted from cysteine to phenylalanine, this CDR3 has 16 amino acids. Only the CDR3 portion is preserved as DNA: 48 bases, with reading frame beginning at the first base. TCRbeta CDR3 regions were amplified from genomic DNA using the immunoSEQ Assay, a bias-controlled multiplex PCR. The study's own analysis went as follows. Nucleated cell counts per sample were estimated from amplification of reference gene primers within the assay. To quantify the absolute abundance of each unique TCRbeta CDR3 rearrangement, sequence reads were collapsed and filtered. Productive Simpson clonality was computed per sample as the square root of Simpson's diversity index over productive rearrangements. Sourced from immuneACCESS, this table was stored by TCRdb with only in-frame sequences that have V and J called. A share of the clones is absent; for the studies checked, an unresolved V gene accounts for under half, and the remainder has no known explanation. V and J calls and clone size are as listed in that table; D and trimming were resolved from the DNA. Here the sample has about 95,000 clones; 81% occur a single time. The top ten clonotypes cover nearly 25% of the sample.

To note about this clone: The specificity of this receptor is unknown. Base qualities are not recorded, but no much larger clone differs from it by a single base.

Whole blood was collected in K2EDTA tubes by collaborating institutions according to the institutions' own protocols. For TCRbeta analysis, collaborators shipped samples as frozen whole blood, isolated PBMCs, or DNA extracted from either of those sample types. General conclusions and limits of the study: Clinical and demographic metadata were provided uncurated, with the amount varying by source and participant.

The chain employs TRBV30 and TRBJ1-4; confidence is insufficient to name the D gene. What was sequenced was peripheral blood. The receptor was derived from a man of 80 years or more with active or convalescent COVID-19. The sequenced DNA: TGTGCCTGGACGGACGGGGAGTTCAGAACTAATGAAAAACTGTTTTTT. It encodes CAWTDGEFRTNEKLFF.